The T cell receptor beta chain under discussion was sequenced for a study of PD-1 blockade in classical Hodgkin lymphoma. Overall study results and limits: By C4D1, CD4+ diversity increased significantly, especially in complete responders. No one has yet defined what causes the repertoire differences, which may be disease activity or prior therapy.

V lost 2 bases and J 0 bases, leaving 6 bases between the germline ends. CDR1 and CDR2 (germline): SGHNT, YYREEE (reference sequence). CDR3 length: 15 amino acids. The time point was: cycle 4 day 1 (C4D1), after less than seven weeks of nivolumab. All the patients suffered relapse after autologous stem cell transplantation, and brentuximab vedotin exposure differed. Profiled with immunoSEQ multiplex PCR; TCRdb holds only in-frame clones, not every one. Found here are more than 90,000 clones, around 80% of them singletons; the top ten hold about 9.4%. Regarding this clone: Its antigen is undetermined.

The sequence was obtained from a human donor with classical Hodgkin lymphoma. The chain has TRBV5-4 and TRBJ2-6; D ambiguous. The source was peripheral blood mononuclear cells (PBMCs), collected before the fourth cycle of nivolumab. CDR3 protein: CASSFQNSGANVLTF. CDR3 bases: TGTGCCAGCAGCTTCCAGAACTCTGGGGCCAACGTCCTGACTTTC.